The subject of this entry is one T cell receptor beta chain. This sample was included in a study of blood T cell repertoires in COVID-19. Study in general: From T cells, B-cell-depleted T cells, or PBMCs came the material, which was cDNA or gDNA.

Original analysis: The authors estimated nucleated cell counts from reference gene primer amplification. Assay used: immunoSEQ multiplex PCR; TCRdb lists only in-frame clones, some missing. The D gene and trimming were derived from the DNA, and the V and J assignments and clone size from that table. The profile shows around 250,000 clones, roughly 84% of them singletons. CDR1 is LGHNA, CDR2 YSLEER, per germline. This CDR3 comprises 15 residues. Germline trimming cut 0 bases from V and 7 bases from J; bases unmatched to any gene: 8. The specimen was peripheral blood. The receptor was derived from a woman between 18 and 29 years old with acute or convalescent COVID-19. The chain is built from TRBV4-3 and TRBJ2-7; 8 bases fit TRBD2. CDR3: CASSQDLGLGREQYF. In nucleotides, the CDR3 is TGCGCCAGCAGCCAAGATTTGGGACTAGGGCGTGAGCAGTACTTC.